Shown below are 23 T cell receptor beta chains from a single sample sequenced in a study of T cell changes during pregnancy in multiple sclerosis. Here immunoSEQ multiplex PCR was the method, and the copy in TCRdb shows in-frame clones only, minus some. The data show 36,000 or so clones, with approximately 90% seen just once and over 0.5% held by the top ten. The source material was CD4+ T cells from peripheral blood mononuclear cells, sampled in the first trimester of pregnancy. These receptors were obtained from a female donor with multiple sclerosis, enrolled in a pregnancy study.

The J gene is TRBJ2-3, the V gene TRBV11-2; the D is unclear. V shed 5 bases and J shed 0 bases, with 9 bases lying between them. The germline V gene encodes CDR1 SGHAT and CDR2 FQNNGV. The CDR3 loop spans 14 amino acids. In nucleotides, the CDR3 is TGTGCCAGCAGCCCTATGCATAGCACAGATACGCAGTATTTT. This gives the protein CASSPMHSTDTQYF.

This clone was counted between two and nine times. As DNA, the CDR3 is TGCGCCAGCAGCTTGAATGCGGTTTCCTACGAGCAGTACTTC. Translating gives CASSLNAVSYEQYF. This chain connects TRBV5-1 to TRBJ2-7; no clear D gene. CDR3 length: 14 residues. Germline V gives CDR1 SGHRS, CDR2 YFSETQ. Trimming pared 1 base from V and 1 base from J, leaving 9 bases between. The full variable domain, completed using reference TRBV5-1 and TRBJ2-7, is KAGVTQTPRYLIKTRGQQVTLSCSPISGHRSVSWYQQTPGQGLQFLFEYFSETQRNKGNFPGRFSGRQFSNSRSEMNVSTLELGDSALYLCASSLNAVSYEQYFGPGTRLTVT.

The chain combines TRBV6-1 with TRBJ1-4, with 7 nucleotides matching TRBD1. Germline V gene sequence: CDR1 MNHNS, CDR2 SASEGT. The CDR3 totals 14 residues. V lost 5 bases to trimming and J lost 4 bases; unmatched junction nucleotides: 4. The DNA of the CDR3 is TGTGCCAGCAGTCCGGGACAGTTTAATGAAAAACTGTTTTTT. It translates to CASSPGQFNEKLFF.

This clone was observed once. The rearrangement links TRBV6-1 to TRBJ1-1, with D uncertain. The length of the CDR3 is 13 residues. CDR1 is MNHNS, CDR2 SASEGT, per germline. Trimming took 3 bases from V and 0 from J, leaving 5 bases between them. The CDR3 DNA reads as TGTGCCAGCAGTGAGACACTGAACACTGAAGCTTTCTTT. This codes for CASSETLNTEAFF.

V is TRBV28 and J is TRBJ2-4; no firm D call. CDR1 is MDHEN and CDR2 is SYDVKM in the germline V gene. The CDR3 is 12 residues long. The germline V and J ends were trimmed by 4 bases and 7 bases, with 8 bases remaining between them. CDR3: CASSSQRNIQYF. CDR3 bases: TGTGCCAGCAGTTCTCAGAGGAACATTCAGTACTTC.

This chain joins TRBV15 and TRBJ2-1; no definite D call. Trimming removed 0 bases from V and 10 bases from J, with 10 bases in between. Per the germline V gene, CDR1 is LNHNV and CDR2 is YYDKDF (reference sequence). The CDR3 sequence is 13 residues long. CDR3 in DNA: TGTGCCACCAGCAGAGATGGTCTGCTAGAGCAGTTCTTC. It translates to CATSRDGLLEQFF.

The gene calls are TRBV30 and TRBJ2-5; maybe TRBD2 (5 bases). The germline V and J ends were trimmed by 3 bases and 4 bases, with 18 bases remaining between them. The germline V gene encodes CDR1 GTSNPN and CDR2 SVGIG (reference sequence). The CDR3 covers 15 residues. DNA for the CDR3: TGTGCCTGGAGCCGGACTCACGGTGGGCGAGAGACCCAGTACTTC. Residues: CAWSRTHGGRETQYF.

This clone was found a few times. The J gene is TRBJ1-2, the V gene TRBV7-9; D gene unclear. The CDR3 consists of 15 residues. V was trimmed by 5 bases and J by 0 bases, leaving 13 bases between them. In germline, CDR1 is SEHNR, CDR2 FQNEAQ (reference sequence). CDR3 sequence reads: CASSPPSRPNYGYTF. DNA for the CDR3: TGTGCCAGCAGCCCTCCTAGTCGTCCTAACTATGGCTACACCTTC.

The genes are TRBV5-1 and TRBJ1-2; 9 nucleotides agree with TRBD1. CDR1 and CDR2 (germline): SGHRS, YFSETQ. The J segment lost 7 bases and the V segment lost 2 bases, leaving 6 bases of the junction unmatched. The CDR3 spans 14 residues. This chain's CDR3 is CASSFTGTGPGYTF. DNA of the CDR3: TGCGCCAGCAGCTTTACCGGGACAGGGCCTGGCTACACCTTC.

The gene calls are TRBV5-1 and TRBJ2-7; possible D gene TRBD1, 7 bases. CDR3 length: 14 amino acids. Trimming pared 0 bases from V and 6 bases from J, leaving 13 bases between. From germline, CDR1 is SGHRS and CDR2 YFSETQ. Here the CDR3 reads CASSLGQGGREQYF. The CDR3 DNA reads TGCGCCAGCAGCTTGGGGCAGGGGGGACGCGAGCAGTACTTC.

The chain is built from TRBV5-4 and TRBJ1-4, with TRBD1 matching over 7 bases. Germline CDR1 and CDR2: SGHNT and YYREEE (reference sequence). J was trimmed by 6 bases and V by 5 bases; bases with no gene match: 7. The CDR3 is 14 amino acids. Here the CDR3 reads CASSPRDSDEKLFF. CDR3 coding DNA: TGTGCCAGCAGTCCGCGGGACAGTGATGAAAAACTGTTTTTT.

The genes are TRBV7-2 and TRBJ1-1; D is ambiguous. Germline-derived CDR1 and CDR2 are SGHTA and FQGNSA. V gave up 2 bases and J gave up 3 bases, with 7 bases separating them. The CDR3 has 13 amino acids. In DNA form, the CDR3 reads TGTGCCAGCAGCTTAAACGGGTACACTGAAGCTTTCTTT. This sequence encodes CASSLNGYTEAFF.

This chain uses TRBV27 with TRBJ2-7; 8 bases align to TRBD1. The CDR3 covers 16 residues. Germline trimming cut 6 bases from V and 4 bases from J; bases unmatched to any gene: 14. Germline V gene sequence: CDR1 MNHEY, CDR2 SMNVEV (reference sequence). In nucleotides, the CDR3 is TGTGCCAGCAGCCCAATCGCCGGGACAGGAGTTTACGAGCAGTACTTC. As protein: CASSPIAGTGVYEQYF.

The rearrangement joins TRBV28 to TRBJ1-1; 8 nucleotides match TRBD1. J gave up 1 base and V 2 bases, and 3 bases lay outside the gene matches. The CDR3 sequence is 15 residues long. Germline values: CDR1 MDHEN, CDR2 SYDVKM. The CDR3 bases are TGTGCCAGCAGTTTACAGGGGGCGCGGAACACTGAAGCTTTCTTT. This translates into CASSLQGARNTEAFF. The whole variable domain, remainder taken from reference TRBV28 and TRBJ1-1, is DVKVTQSSRYLVKRTGEKVFLECVQDMDHENMFWYRQDPGLGLRLIYFSYDVKMKEKGDIPEGYSVSREKKERFSLILESASTNQTSMYLCASSLQGARNTEAFFGQGTRLTVV.

This rearrangement joins TRBV25-1 to TRBJ2-3; 9 bases line up with TRBD2. Germline V gene data show CDR1 as MGHDK and CDR2 as SYGVNS. CDR3 length: 15 amino acids. V lost 8 bases and J lost 2; bases outside the gene matches: 8. CDR3 sequence (DNA): TGTGCCAGCGGGGGACTAGCCGAGTTCACAGATACGCAGTATTTT. Protein product: CASGGLAEFTDTQYF.

The rearrangement joins TRBV7-2 to TRBJ1-2, with 9 bases that match TRBD1. The CDR3 totals 16 residues. Germline trimming cut 1 base from V and 8 bases from J; bases unmatched to any gene: 11. Germline-derived CDR1 and CDR2 are SGHTA and FQGNSA. CDR3 DNA sequence: TGTGCCAGCAGCTTAGGCCCCCGACAGGGGGGAGGAGGCTACACCTTC. Its translation: CASSLGPRQGGGGYTF.

This clone came up a few times. V and J are TRBV28 and TRBJ2-1, with TRBD2 matching over 8 bases. Germline V CDR1 and CDR2: MDHEN, SYDVKM. J was trimmed by 4 bases and V by 7 bases; bases with no gene match: 6. CDR3 length equals 14 residues. CDR3 in DNA: TGTGCCAGCATGGTTCTAGCGGGTTACAATGAGCAGTTCTTC. Its protein is CASMVLAGYNEQFF.

This clone was recorded only once. The chain combines TRBV5-8 with TRBJ1-5, with 9 bases lining up with TRBD1. With V trimmed by 1 base and J by 2 bases, 4 bases remained unmatched. The germline CDR1 and CDR2 sequences are SGHTS and YDEGEE. The CDR3 loop spans 16 amino acids. CDR3 sequence reads: CASSLPWTGGNQPQHF. The CDR3 nucleotides read TGTGCCAGCAGCTTGCCTTGGACAGGGGGCAATCAGCCCCAGCATTTT.

The chain uses TRBV30 and TRBJ2-4, with 8 nucleotides matching TRBD2. Germline CDR1 reads GTSNPN; CDR2 reads SVGIG (reference sequence). With 4 bases clipped from V and 0 bases from J, the junction kept 5 bases outside the gene matches. The CDR3 has 15 residues. As DNA, the CDR3 is TGTGCCTGGATGACTCTAGCGGGAGCCAAAAACATTCAGTACTTC. Its protein is CAWMTLAGAKNIQYF.

This chain uses TRBV18 with TRBJ1-1, with TRBD1 as a possible D gene (6 bases). V gave up 3 bases and J gave up 2 bases, with 13 bases separating them. The V gene's germline CDR1 is KGHSH and CDR2 LQKENI. This CDR3 has 15 residues. The DNA for the CDR3 is TGTGCCAGCTCACCTCTGACAGGAGAAAACACTGAAGCTTTCTTT. It specifies CASSPLTGENTEAFF.

The V call is TRBV5-4, the J call TRBJ1-6; tentative D call: TRBD1 (6 bases). Trimming pared 0 bases from V and 0 bases from J, leaving 10 bases between. Germline V gives CDR1 SGHNT, CDR2 YYREEE (reference sequence). The length of the CDR3 is 17 residues. The DNA for the CDR3 is TGTGCCAGCAGCTTGGGGACAGCGAGCTCCTATAATTCACCCCTCCACTTT. This sequence encodes CASSLGTASSYNSPLHF.

The J gene is TRBJ2-2, the V gene TRBV6-5; D unresolved. V lost 6 bases and J 7 bases, leaving 9 bases between the germline ends. This CDR3 is built from 12 residues. Germline CDR1 MNHEY, CDR2 SVGAGI. CDR3 DNA sequence: TGTGCCAGCAGGGAGTACGTCGGGGAGCTGTTTTTT. It encodes CASREYVGELFF.

The chain carries TRBV19 and TRBJ2-7; D gene unclear. Germline V gene sequence: CDR1 LNHDA, CDR2 SQIVND (reference sequence). V gave up 5 bases and J gave up 2 bases, with 10 bases separating them. The CDR3 is made up of 13 amino acids. The CDR3 here is CASSRAETYEQYF. For the CDR3, the DNA is TGTGCCAGTAGTCGTGCGGAGACCTACGAGCAGTACTTC.